By frequency in the sample, the clone carrying this T cell receptor beta chain is medium-sized. What it recognizes is unknown. Tregs were sorted as CD4+CD25+CD127-/low cells. Findings of the study overall: Greatest tumor Treg TCR overlap was with tumor naive CD4+ cells.

Germline V gives CDR1 LGHNT, CDR2 FRNRAP. V was clipped by 6 bases and J by 4 bases, with 12 bases between them. The CDR3 is 13 residues long. Adaptor-ligated barcode primers were used to amplify TRBV12-4/TRBJ1-2 clonotypes. TCRdb fed the multiplex PCR reads into MiXCR, producing one record per CDR3 protein. The sample consists of about 830 distinct CDR3 sequences, over 15% of them appearing once. The chain couples TRBV12-5 to TRBJ1-2; D perhaps matches TRBD1 (6 bases). The clonotype was recovered from a female donor with breast cancer. Sequencing was performed on Tregs sorted from blood. CDR3 in amino acids: CASGYQGSYGYTF. The CDR3 nucleotides read TGTGCTAGTGGGTATCAGGGGAGCTATGGCTACACCTTC.